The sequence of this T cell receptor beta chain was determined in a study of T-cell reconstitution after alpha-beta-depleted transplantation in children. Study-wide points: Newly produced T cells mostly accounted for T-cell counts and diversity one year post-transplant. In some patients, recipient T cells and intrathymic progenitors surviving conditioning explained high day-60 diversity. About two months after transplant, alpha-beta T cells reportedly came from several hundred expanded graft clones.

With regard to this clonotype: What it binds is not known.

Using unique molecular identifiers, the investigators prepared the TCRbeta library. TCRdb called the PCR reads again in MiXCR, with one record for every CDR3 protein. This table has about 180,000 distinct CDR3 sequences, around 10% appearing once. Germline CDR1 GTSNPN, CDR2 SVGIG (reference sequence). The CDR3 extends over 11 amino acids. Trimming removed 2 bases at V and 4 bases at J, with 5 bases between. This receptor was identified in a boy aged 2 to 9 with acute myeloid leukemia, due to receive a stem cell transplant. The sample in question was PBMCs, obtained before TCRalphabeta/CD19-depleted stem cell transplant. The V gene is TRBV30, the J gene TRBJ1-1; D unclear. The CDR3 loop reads CAWSTSTEAFF. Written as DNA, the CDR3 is TGTGCCTGGAGTACCAGCACTGAAGCTTTCTTT.